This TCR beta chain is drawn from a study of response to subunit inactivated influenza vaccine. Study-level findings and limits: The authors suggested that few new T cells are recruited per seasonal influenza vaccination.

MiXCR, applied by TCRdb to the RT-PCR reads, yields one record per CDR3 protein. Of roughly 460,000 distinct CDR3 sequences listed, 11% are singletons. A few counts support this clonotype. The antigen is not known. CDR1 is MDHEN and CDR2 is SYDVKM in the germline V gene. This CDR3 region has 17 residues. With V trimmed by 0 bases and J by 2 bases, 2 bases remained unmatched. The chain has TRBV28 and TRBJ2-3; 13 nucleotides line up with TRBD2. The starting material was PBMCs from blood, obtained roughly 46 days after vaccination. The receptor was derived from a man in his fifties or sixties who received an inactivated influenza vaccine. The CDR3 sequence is CASSLWGLAGPTDTQYF. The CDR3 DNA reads TGTGCCAGCAGTTTATGGGGACTAGCGGGACCCACAGATACGCAGTATTTT.